The sequence of this T cell receptor beta chain was determined in a study of prognosis after radiotherapy for stage I lung cancer. Study information: The biologically effective dose of the SBRT radiotherapy was at least 100 Gy, given over 3 to 5 fractions. Study-level points and caveats: Tumor specificity was not determined for the expanded TCR clones. The authors reported that TRBV and TRBJ gene usage differed between patients with and without metastases.

This clonotype has only one observation. Its antigen is not identified. Amplification of TCR beta CDR3 from genomic DNA used two-round multiplex PCR. Used in first-round PCR were primers specific to each TRBV and TRBJ gene. TCRdb passed the multiplex PCR reads through MiXCR, listing each CDR3 protein once. The table lists some 35,000 distinct CDR3 sequences, under 35% of them singletons. The source of this sequence is a donor over 45 with non-small cell lung cancer. Sample: PBMCs, taken before or after stereotactic body radiation therapy (not recorded which).

The CDR3 nucleotides read TGTGCCAGCAGTGTCCGGGGTAACACCGGGGAGCTGTTTTTT. This codes for CASSVRGNTGELFF. The V call is TRBV6-4, the J call TRBJ2-2; possible D gene TRBD2, 5 bases. V lost 4 bases and J 2 bases, leaving 8 bases between the germline ends. Germline CDR1 and CDR2: MRHNA and SNTAGT. The CDR3 totals 14 residues.